This T cell receptor beta chain was retrieved from a study of glioma-infiltrating T cells after dendritic cell vaccination. Study-wide points: Higher TCR clonality did not directly relate to longer survival.

The germline V gene has CDR1 SNHLY and CDR2 FYNNEI. The CDR3 has 15 amino acids. V lost 2 bases and J lost 4, with 14 bases in between. Notes on this clone: Its target is unknown.

PBMC were collected before vaccination, two weeks after the third vaccination, and at progression. TCRdb's copy holds only in-frame clones and misses some; the assay was immunoSEQ multiplex PCR. Of fewer than 85,000 clones listed, 81% are singletons. This receptor was taken from a human donor with glioblastoma. The sequences come from blood, collected before dendritic cell vaccination. This rearrangement joins TRBV2 to TRBJ1-2; D is perhaps TRBD1 (6 bases). The CDR3 protein is CASSESQGRPYGYTF. The CDR3 nucleotides read TGTGCCAGCAGTGAAAGTCAGGGGCGACCCTATGGCTACACCTTC.